The 11 T cell receptor beta chains below come from one sample, sequenced in a study of cytomegalovirus exposure and HLA in healthy donors. Clones were sequenced by immunoSEQ multiplex PCR, and TCRdb holds only the in-frame ones, with some missing. Among 100,000 or so clones listed, 85% to 90% were seen once. The sequenced sample consisted of PBMCs. These receptors all stem from a woman under 30 in good health and CMV-seropositive.

There are a few counts of this clone. V usage is TRBV28 and J usage is TRBJ1-2; no firm D call. CDR3 size: 12 residues. Trimming cost V 3 bases and J 4 bases, with 6 bases left between them. CDR1 and CDR2 (germline): MDHEN, SYDVKM. CDR3 in amino acids: CASSFGPYGYTF. For the CDR3, the DNA is TGTGCCAGCAGTTTTGGGCCCTATGGCTACACCTTC.

V usage is TRBV13 and J usage is TRBJ2-7, with TRBD2 as a possible D gene (6 bases). The germline V gene has CDR1 PRHDT and CDR2 FYEKMQ (reference sequence). Trimming shortened V by 2 bases and J by 2 bases, and 16 bases separated the two germline ends. The CDR3 runs 16 residues. CDR3 sequence reads: CASSLLGGTAAYEQYF. Here the CDR3 DNA reads TGTGCCAGCAGCTTACTCGGAGGGACGGCCGCCTACGAGCAGTACTTC.

The chain has TRBV28 and TRBJ2-5; D is undetermined. Trimming took off 2 bases at V and 5 bases at J, with 6 bases between the two ends. Germline V lookup: CDR1 MDHEN, CDR2 SYDVKM. This CDR3 is 12 amino acids long. CDR3 sequence (DNA): TGTGCCAGCAGTTTAATGAGGGAGACCCAGTACTTC. Translating it yields CASSLMRETQYF. Drawing the rest from reference TRBV28 and TRBJ2-5, the complete variable domain is DVKVTQSSRYLVKRTGEKVFLECVQDMDHENMFWYRQDPGLGLRLIYFSYDVKMKEKGDIPEGYSVSREKKERFSLILESASTNQTSMYLCASSLMRETQYFGPGTRLLVL.

This clone came up once. CDR3 protein: CASSLARDTQYF. CDR3 nucleotide sequence: TGTGCCAGCAGTCTAGCGCGGGATACGCAGTATTTT. The chain joins TRBV2 to TRBJ2-3, with D tentatively TRBD2 (6 bases). CDR3 length: 12 residues. Trimming cost V 5 bases and J 6 bases, with 9 bases left between them. CDR1 and CDR2 (germline): SNHLY, FYNNEI.

The genes are TRBV29-1 and TRBJ2-1; 10 bases are a match to TRBD2. The germline CDR1 and CDR2 sequences are SQVTM and ANQGSEA. V trimming: 6 bases; J trimming: 4 bases; junction bases outside the gene matches: 6. The CDR3 extends over 14 amino acids. Here the CDR3 reads CSVDLAGAYNEQFF. As DNA, the CDR3 is TGCAGCGTCGATCTAGCGGGAGCGTACAATGAGCAGTTCTTC.

The V and J genes are TRBV28 and TRBJ2-2; D is possibly TRBD2 (7 bases). The germline V and J ends were trimmed by 5 bases and 4 bases, with 17 bases remaining between them. The CDR3 runs to 16 residues. Germline CDR1 and CDR2: MDHEN and SYDVKM. Here the CDR3 DNA reads TGTGCCAGCAGTCCTTGGGAGGGGGGAGGCACCGGGGAGCTGTTTTTT. It encodes CASSPWEGGGTGELFF.

The J gene is TRBJ1-2, the V gene TRBV19; 12 bases are a match to TRBD1. Per germline, CDR1 LNHDA and CDR2 SQIVND (reference sequence). The CDR3 runs to 16 residues. With V trimmed by 2 bases and J by 6 bases, 7 bases remained unmatched. Here the CDR3 DNA reads TGTGCCAGTAGTATATGGGGACAGGGGGCACTGGATGGCTACACCTTC. Translated: CASSIWGQGALDGYTF.

This clone was recorded once. The J gene is TRBJ1-1, the V gene TRBV4-1; D ambiguous. The CDR3 consists of 13 residues. The V end was cut by 4 bases, the J end by 8 bases, with 14 bases between. Germline CDR1 and CDR2: MGHRA and YSYEKL. CDR3 nucleotides: TGCGCCAGCAGCCTTATTCGCGGGAACGAAGCTTTCTTT. It encodes CASSLIRGNEAFF.

This clone occurred once. The chain is built from TRBV11-3 and TRBJ1-1; no clear D. The CDR3 totals 12 residues. The germline gives CDR1 SGHNT, CDR2 YENEEA. V was clipped by 2 bases and J by 10 bases, with 11 bases between them. The CDR3 protein is CASSLTRGGAFF. Here the CDR3 DNA reads TGTGCCAGCAGCTTAACCCGGGGTGGAGCTTTCTTT.

There are a few counts of this clone. The chain joins TRBV5-4 to TRBJ1-1; D uncertain. Deletions cut 5 bases from V and 1 base from J, with 6 bases between. Germline V gives CDR1 SGHNT, CDR2 YYREEE (reference sequence). CDR3 size: 12 residues. Here the CDR3 reads CASSFSNTEAFF. As DNA, the CDR3 is TGTGCCAGCAGTTTCTCGAACACTGAAGCTTTCTTT.

This clone was recorded at least ten times. The CDR3, as DNA: TGTGCCAGCATCAGGGACAGCGGAGGCAAAAACATTCAGTACTTC. Its translation is CASIRDSGGKNIQYF. The chain is built from TRBV9 and TRBJ2-4, with TRBD1 matching 7 bases. CDR1 and CDR2 (germline): SGDLS, YYNGEE. This CDR3 is 15 amino acids long. V shed 6 bases, J shed 3 bases, and the junction held 9 bases outside the gene matches. Full variable domain (missing parts from reference TRBV9 and TRBJ2-4): DSGVTQTPKHLITATGQRVTLRCSPRSGDLSVYWYQQSLDQGLQFLIQYYNGEERAKGNILERFSAQQFPDLHSELNLSSLELGDSALYFCASIRDSGGKNIQYFGAGTRLSVL.